This T cell receptor (beta chain) appears in the sequencing data of a study of blood T cell repertoires in COVID-19 (dated by TCRdb to 2020 to 2021). About the full investigation: Samples from collaborators originated in the United States, Italy and Spain and spanned both the acute and convalescent phases of COVID-19. The material from the prospective study consisted of cDNA or gDNA derived from T cells, B-cell-depleted T cells, or PBMCs. Sample metadata almost always included a de-identified subject ID, COVID-19 status, age in years and sex. HLA class I and class II types, where available, came from metadata supplied by the sample provider rather than from assay-based typing. The dataset comprised deeply sampled blood TCRbeta repertoires from subjects exposed to, actively infected with, or recovered from COVID-19. The samples were drawn from two sources: the first 160 participants of the ongoing ImmuneRACE study, and 1,000 to 1,500 subjects contributed by 6 global collaborators. A freely available public database, intended as a resource for researchers studying the immune response to SARS-CoV-2, is where the repertoires were released. What the work shows at the level of the full study, not this receptor alone: The quantity of clinical and demographic metadata differed by source and by participant and was supplied without curation.

In Seattle, one collaborating source enrolled patients while the infection was active and tracked those patients longitudinally over the course of disease. Collaborating institutions collected whole blood in K2EDTA tubes following their own protocols. Collaborator samples were shipped for TCRbeta analysis as frozen whole blood, isolated PBMCs, or DNA extracted from either sample type. This clone has only one observation. Its recognized antigen is unknown. No base quality values were provided; no much bigger clone lies one nucleotide off. TCRbeta CDR3 regions were amplified from genomic DNA by means of the immunoSEQ Assay, a bias-controlled multiplex PCR. The authors' analysis ran thus. Within the assay, amplification of reference gene primers was used to estimate how many nucleated cells each sample contained. Sequence reads were collapsed and filtered to measure the absolute abundance of every unique TCRbeta CDR3 rearrangement. For each sample, productive Simpson clonality was calculated by taking the square root of Simpson's diversity index across productive rearrangements. TCRdb took over this immuneACCESS table, retaining in-frame rearrangements with V and J assigned. Such tables are incomplete; in checked studies, under half of the missing clones stem from an unresolved V gene, and the remainder is unexplained. V, J and clone size are taken as reported in that table, and D and trimming were inferred from the DNA itself. The sample has 150,000 to 200,000 clones on record, 80% to 90% of them singletons. The top ten clones comprise roughly 12% of the sample.

This clonotype was obtained from a woman aged 80 or older with COVID-19, enrolled during active disease. Sequencing was carried out using peripheral blood.

The nucleotides are TGTGCCAGCAGCTTAAGTGTGGGGGCCCGCCACAATGAGCAGTTCTTC. Translated, it gives CASSLSVGARHNEQFF. This chain is built from TRBV7-2 and TRBJ2-1; a weak D assignment points to TRBD1 (6 bases agree). V sheds 2 bases and J sheds 5 bases, leaving 16 bases between their ends. The germline V gene provides CDR1 SGHTA and CDR2 FQGNSA. The CDR3 has 16 amino acids, counting the end cysteine and phenylalanine. The only DNA kept is the CDR3, 48 bases in frame from the first base. The entire variable domain, with the stretches around the CDR3 drawn from the reference TRBV7-2 and TRBJ2-1 proteins, is GAGVSQSPSNKVTEKGKDVELRCDPISGHTALYWYRQSLGQGLEFLIYFQGNSAPDKSGLPSDRFSAERTGGSVSTLTIQRTQQEDSAVYLCASSLSVGARHNEQFFGPGTRLTVL.